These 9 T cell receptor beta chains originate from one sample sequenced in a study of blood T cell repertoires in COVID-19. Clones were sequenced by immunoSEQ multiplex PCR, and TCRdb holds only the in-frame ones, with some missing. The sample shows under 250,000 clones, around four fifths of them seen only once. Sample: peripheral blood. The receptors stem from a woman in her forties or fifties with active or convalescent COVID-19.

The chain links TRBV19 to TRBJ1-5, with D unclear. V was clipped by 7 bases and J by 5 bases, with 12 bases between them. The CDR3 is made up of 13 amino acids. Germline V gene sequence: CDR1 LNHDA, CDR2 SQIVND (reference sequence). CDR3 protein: CASNPGGDQPQHF. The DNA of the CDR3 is TGTGCCAGTAACCCCGGAGGTGATCAGCCCCAGCATTTT.

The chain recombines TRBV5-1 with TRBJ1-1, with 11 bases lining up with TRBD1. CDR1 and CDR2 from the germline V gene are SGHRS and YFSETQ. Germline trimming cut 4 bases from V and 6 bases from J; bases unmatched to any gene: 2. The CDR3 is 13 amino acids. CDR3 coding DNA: TGCGCCAGCAGCACGGACAGGGGGCCTGAAGCTTTCTTT. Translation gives CASSTDRGPEAFF.

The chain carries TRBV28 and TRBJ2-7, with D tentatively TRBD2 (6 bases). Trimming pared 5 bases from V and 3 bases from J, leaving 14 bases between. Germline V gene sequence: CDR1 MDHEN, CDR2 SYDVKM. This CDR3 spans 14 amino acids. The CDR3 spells CASSPDMGGYEQYF. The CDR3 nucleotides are TGTGCCAGCAGTCCCGACATGGGGGGCTACGAGCAGTACTTC.

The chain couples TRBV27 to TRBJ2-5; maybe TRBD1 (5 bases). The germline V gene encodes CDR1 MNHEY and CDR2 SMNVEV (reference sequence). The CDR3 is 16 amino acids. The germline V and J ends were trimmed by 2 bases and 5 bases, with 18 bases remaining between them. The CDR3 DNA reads TGTGCCAGCAGTTTACAGGGTAGGCGTGCCGGGGAGACCCAGTACTTC. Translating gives CASSLQGRRAGETQYF.

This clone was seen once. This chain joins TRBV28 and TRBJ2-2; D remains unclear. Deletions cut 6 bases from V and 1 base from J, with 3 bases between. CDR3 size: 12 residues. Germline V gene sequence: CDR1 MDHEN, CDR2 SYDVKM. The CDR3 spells CASSQNTGELFF. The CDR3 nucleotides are TGTGCCAGCAGCCAGAACACCGGGGAGCTGTTTTTT. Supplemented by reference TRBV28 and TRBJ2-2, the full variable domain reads DVKVTQSSRYLVKRTGEKVFLECVQDMDHENMFWYRQDPGLGLRLIYFSYDVKMKEKGDIPEGYSVSREKKERFSLILESASTNQTSMYLCASSQNTGELFFGEGSRLTVL.

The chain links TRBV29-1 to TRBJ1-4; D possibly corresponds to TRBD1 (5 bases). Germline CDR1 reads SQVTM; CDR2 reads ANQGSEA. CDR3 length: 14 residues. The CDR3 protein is CSREKGRFNEKLFF. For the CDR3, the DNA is TGCAGTAGGGAAAAGGGGCGGTTTAATGAAAAACTGTTTTTT. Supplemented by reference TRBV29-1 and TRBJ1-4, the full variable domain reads SAVISQKPSRDICQRGTSLTIQCQVDSQVTMMFWYRQQPGQSLTLIATANQGSEATYESGFVIDKFPISRPNLTFSTLTVSNMSPEDSSIYLCSREKGRFNEKLFFGSGTQLSVL.

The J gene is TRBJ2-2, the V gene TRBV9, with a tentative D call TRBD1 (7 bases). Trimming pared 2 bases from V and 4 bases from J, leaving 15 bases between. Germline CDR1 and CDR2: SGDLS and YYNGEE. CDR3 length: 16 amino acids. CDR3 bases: TGTGCCAGCAGCGTTCGCAGGGGGGCCATCACCGGGGAGCTGTTTTTT. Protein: CASSVRRGAITGELFF.

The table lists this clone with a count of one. The CDR3 is CASFSDQTGATEAFF. Here the CDR3 DNA reads TGTGCCAGCTTCTCCGATCAGACAGGGGCCACTGAAGCTTTCTTT. This chain connects TRBV18 to TRBJ1-1; 8 bases map to TRBD1. Germline V gene sequence: CDR1 KGHSH, CDR2 LQKENI. The CDR3 is made up of 15 amino acids. The junction had 11 bases not matched to a gene; V was cut back by 7 bases and J by 4 bases.

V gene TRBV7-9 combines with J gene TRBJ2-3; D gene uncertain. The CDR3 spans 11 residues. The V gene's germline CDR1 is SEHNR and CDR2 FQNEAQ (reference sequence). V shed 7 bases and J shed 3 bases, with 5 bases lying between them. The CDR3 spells CASTETDTQYF. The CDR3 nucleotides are TGTGCCAGCACTGAGACAGATACGCAGTATTTT.